This T cell receptor beta chain originates from a study of cytomegalovirus exposure and HLA in healthy donors. Study results and caveats: The likely origin of a cluster of highly shared sequence variants was a sequencing artifact.

Turning to this clone: The antigen remains unidentified.

Primers for the PCR totalled 60 Vbeta and 13 Jbeta. The protocol was immunoSEQ multiplex PCR, while the TCRdb copy is restricted to in-frame clones and leaves out a portion. The repertoire includes roughly 160,000 clones, over 80% of them detected once, and around 2.3% sits in the top ten. Trimming removed 0 bases at V and 9 bases at J, with 15 bases between. This CDR3 has 14 amino acids. Per germline, CDR1 SGHAT and CDR2 FQNNGV. The source of this sequence is a male donor in good health and CMV-seronegative. The chain recombines TRBV11-2 with TRBJ2-7; tentative D call: TRBD2 (6 bases). Sequencing was done on a sample of PBMCs. CDR3 DNA sequence: TGTGCCAGCAGCTTAGATCAGAAAATGACTAGGCAGTACTTC. Translating gives CASSLDQKMTRQYF. The entire variable domain, with the rest obtained from reference TRBV11-2 and TRBJ2-7, is as follows: EAGVAQSPRYKIIEKRQSVAFWCNPISGHATLYWYQQILGQGPKLLIQFQNNGVVDDSQLPKDRFSAERLKGVDSTLKIQPAKLEDSAVYLCASSLDQKMTRQYFGPGTRLTVT.